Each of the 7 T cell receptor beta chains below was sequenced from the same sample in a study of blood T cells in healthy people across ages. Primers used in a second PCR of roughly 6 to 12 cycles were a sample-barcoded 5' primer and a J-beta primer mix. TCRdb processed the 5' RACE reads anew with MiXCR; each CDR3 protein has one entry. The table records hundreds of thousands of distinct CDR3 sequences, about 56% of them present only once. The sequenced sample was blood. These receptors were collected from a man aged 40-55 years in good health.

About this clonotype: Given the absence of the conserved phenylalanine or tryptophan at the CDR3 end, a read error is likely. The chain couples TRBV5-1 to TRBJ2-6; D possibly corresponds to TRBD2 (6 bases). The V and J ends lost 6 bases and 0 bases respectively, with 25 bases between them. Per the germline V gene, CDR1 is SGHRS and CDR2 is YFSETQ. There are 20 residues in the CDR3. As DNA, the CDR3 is TGCGCCAGCACCATATGGAGGGCAGTATCCCACCACTCTGGGGCCAACGTCCTGACTTAC. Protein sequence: CASTIWRAVSHHSGANVLTY.

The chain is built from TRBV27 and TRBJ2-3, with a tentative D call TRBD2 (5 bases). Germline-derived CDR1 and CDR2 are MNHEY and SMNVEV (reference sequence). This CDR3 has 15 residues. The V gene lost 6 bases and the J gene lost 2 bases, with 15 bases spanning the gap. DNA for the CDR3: TGTGCCAGCAGCCGGGAAAGCTCGAACACAGATACGCAGTATTTT. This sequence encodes CASSRESSNTDTQYF.

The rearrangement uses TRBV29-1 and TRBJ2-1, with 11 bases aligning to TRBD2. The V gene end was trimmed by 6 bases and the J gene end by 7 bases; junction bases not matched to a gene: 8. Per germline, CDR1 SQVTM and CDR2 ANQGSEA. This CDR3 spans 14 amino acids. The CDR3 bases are TGCAGCGTCCCTAGACTAGCGGGAATAAATGAGCAGTTCTTC. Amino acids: CSVPRLAGINEQFF.

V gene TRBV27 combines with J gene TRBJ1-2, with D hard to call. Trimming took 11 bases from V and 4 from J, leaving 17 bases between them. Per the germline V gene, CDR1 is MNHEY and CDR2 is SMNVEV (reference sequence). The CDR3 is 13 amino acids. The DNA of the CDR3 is TGTGCCGCCAAGAAACCGGGTTCCTATGGCTACACCTTC. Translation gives CAAKKPGSYGYTF.

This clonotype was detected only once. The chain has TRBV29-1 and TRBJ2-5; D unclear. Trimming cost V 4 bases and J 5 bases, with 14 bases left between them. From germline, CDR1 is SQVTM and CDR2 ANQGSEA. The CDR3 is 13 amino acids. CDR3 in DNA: TGCAGCGTTGGACTTCATCCCCAGGAGACCCAGTACTTC. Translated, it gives CSVGLHPQETQYF.

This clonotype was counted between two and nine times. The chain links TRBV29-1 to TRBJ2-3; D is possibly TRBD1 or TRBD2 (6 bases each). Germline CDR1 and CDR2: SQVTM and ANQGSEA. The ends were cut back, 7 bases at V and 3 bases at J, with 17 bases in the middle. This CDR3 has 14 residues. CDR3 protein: CSGRGDRRTDTQYF. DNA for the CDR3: TGCAGCGGGAGGGGCGACAGGCGAACAGATACGCAGTATTTT.

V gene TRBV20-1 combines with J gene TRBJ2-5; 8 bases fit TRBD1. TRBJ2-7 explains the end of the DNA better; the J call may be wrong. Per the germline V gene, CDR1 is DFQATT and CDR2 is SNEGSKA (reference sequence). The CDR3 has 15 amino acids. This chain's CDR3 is CSACPAEGRGREQYF. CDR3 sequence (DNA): TGCAGTGCTTGCCCCGCTGAAGGCAGGGGGCGCGAGCAGTACTTC.